This paragraph reports one T cell receptor beta chain. Its matching antigen is unknown. TCRdb recomputed calls from the RT-PCR reads with MiXCR, one row per CDR3 protein. The data hold about 780,000 distinct CDR3 sequences, with about a fifth observed a single time. The germline V gene encodes CDR1 SGHRS and CDR2 YFSETQ. V was clipped by 4 bases and J by 5 bases; unmatched bases: 10. CDR3 length equals 15 residues. The data were taken from a study of response to subunit inactivated influenza vaccine. Broader study findings: Each seasonal flu vaccination may recruit only limited new T cells, authors suggested.

This sequence was found in a man aged 50 to 59 who received an inactivated influenza vaccine. The chain links TRBV5-1 to TRBJ2-5; 8 positions agree with TRBD2. The starting material was PBMCs from blood, obtained less than 6 days after vaccination. In DNA form, the CDR3 reads TGCGCCAGCAGCAACCTAGCGGAGCGGGGGGAGACCCAGTACTTC. This gives the protein CASSNLAERGETQYF.